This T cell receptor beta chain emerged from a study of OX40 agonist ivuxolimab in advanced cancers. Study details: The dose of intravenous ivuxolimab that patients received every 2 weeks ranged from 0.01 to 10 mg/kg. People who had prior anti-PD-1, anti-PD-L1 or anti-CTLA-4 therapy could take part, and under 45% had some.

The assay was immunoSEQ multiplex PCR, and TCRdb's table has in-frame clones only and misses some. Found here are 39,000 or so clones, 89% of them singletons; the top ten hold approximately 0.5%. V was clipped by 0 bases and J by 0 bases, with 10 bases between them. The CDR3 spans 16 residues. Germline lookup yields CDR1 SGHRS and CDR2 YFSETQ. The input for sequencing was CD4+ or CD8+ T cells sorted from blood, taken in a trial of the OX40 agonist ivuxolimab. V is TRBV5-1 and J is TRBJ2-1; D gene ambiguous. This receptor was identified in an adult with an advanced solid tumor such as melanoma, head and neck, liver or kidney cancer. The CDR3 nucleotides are TGCGCCAGCAGCTTGGTGGCACTCAGCTCCTACAATGAGCAGTTCTTC. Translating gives CASSLVALSSYNEQFF.